This TCR beta chain stems from a study of T cell changes during pregnancy in multiple sclerosis. With 3 bases clipped from V and 6 bases from J, the junction kept 6 bases outside the gene matches. Looked up from germline, CDR1 is MNHEY and CDR2 is SMNVEV (reference sequence). CDR3 size: 14 residues. The method was immunoSEQ multiplex PCR; TCRdb's version includes in-frame clones alone and lacks a portion of them. The sample has around 39,000 clones, about 92% seen once. This specimen consisted of CD8+ T cells from peripheral blood mononuclear cells, obtained before pregnancy. This TCR was sampled from a female donor with multiple sclerosis, enrolled in a pregnancy study. The gene calls are TRBV27 and TRBJ2-5; TRBD1 matches 8 bases. CDR3 bases: TGTGCCAGCAGTTTGACAGGGGTGGGGAAGACCCAGTACTTC. Protein product: CASSLTGVGKTQYF.